This TCR beta chain was documented in a study of tumour-infiltrating T cells in Burkitt lymphoma. The CDR3 contains 17 residues. J was trimmed by 3 bases and V by 2 bases; bases with no gene match: 4. CDR1 SNHLY and CDR2 FYNNEI come from the germline V gene. This clone has a handful of counts. The data were produced by immunoSEQ multiplex PCR, yet TCRdb's version contains in-frame clones alone and is incomplete. The table records 500 or so clones, under 14% of them present only once. The sequenced sample consisted of tumor tissue. The chain uses TRBV2 and TRBJ2-2; 12 bases match TRBD2. The sequence was collected from a human donor with diffuse large B-cell lymphoma. Some clones in this sample may be carry-over from other donors' samples. CDR3 sequence reads: CASSEQPSGGDTGELFF. CDR3 DNA: TGTGCCAGCAGTGAACAGCCTAGCGGGGGGGACACCGGGGAGCTGTTTTTT.